The 24 T cell receptor beta chains below were found in one sample sequenced in a study of PD-L1 blockade in urothelial cancer. Measured with immunoSEQ multiplex PCR; TCRdb has only the in-frame clones, and not every one. The table lists 30,000 to 45,000 clones, about four fifths of them singletons. Sequencing used PBMCs, obtained around atezolizumab (anti-PD-L1) treatment. Every receptor here comes from a man in his sixties with urothelial cancer.

The rearrangement uses TRBV4-3 and TRBJ2-7; a possible D gene is TRBD2 (6 bases). V was shortened by 3 bases and J by 5 bases, with 11 bases between the two germline ends. The CDR3 is made up of 13 amino acids. Germline V gives CDR1 LGHNA, CDR2 YSLEER. CDR3 bases: TGCGCCAGCAGCCAGGAGGAGGGCAACGAGCAGTACTTC. It is translated as CASSQEEGNEQYF.

This clone was seen a few times. This sample also contains other DNA sequences that code for the same CDR3. The chain joins TRBV5-1 to TRBJ1-1, with TRBD1 matching over 9 bases. V was clipped by 4 bases and J by 2 bases; unmatched bases: 9. The CDR3 totals 16 residues. Per germline, CDR1 SGHRS and CDR2 YFSETQ. The CDR3 spells CASSPGQGGGNTEAFF. The CDR3 nucleotides are TGCGCCAGCAGCCCGGGACAGGGCGGGGGAAACACTGAAGCTTTCTTT.

The rearrangement uses TRBV28 and TRBJ2-1; no definite D call. The V gene lost 5 bases and the J gene lost 8 bases, with 10 bases spanning the gap. The CDR3 sequence is 12 residues long. Germline loops: CDR1 MDHEN, CDR2 SYDVKM. CDR3 sequence (DNA): TGTGCCAGCAGTCGCCCCGGGTATGAGCAGTTCTTC. Its protein is CASSRPGYEQFF.

The CDR3 loop reads CASRIPDRGGYTF. The CDR3, as DNA: TGTGCCAGCAGGATCCCGGACAGGGGTGGCTACACCTTC. This chain joins TRBV25-1 and TRBJ1-2; 9 bases line up with TRBD1. The germline gives CDR1 MGHDK, CDR2 SYGVNS. The CDR3 is made up of 13 amino acids. Trimming at V came to 6 bases and at J to 7 bases, leaving 6 bases not matched to a gene.

The rearrangement uses TRBV23-1 and TRBJ2-7, with TRBD2 matching over 9 bases. TRBV23-1 belongs to the ORF category, with a function that is uncertain. Germline trimming cut 6 bases from V and 1 base from J; bases unmatched to any gene: 7. This CDR3 is 15 amino acids long. CDR3 nucleotides: TGCGCCAGCAGCCCGAAGGCGGGGGGGTCCTACGAGCAGTACTTC. Translation: CASSPKAGGSYEQYF.

This clone has a handful of counts. The J gene is TRBJ2-2, the V gene TRBV10-1; D might be TRBD2 (5 bases). CDR1 and CDR2 (germline): WNHNN, SYGVQD (reference sequence). V gave up 6 bases and J gave up 4 bases, with 6 bases separating them. There are 12 residues in the CDR3. This CDR3 reads CASRTSTGELFF. The CDR3 DNA follows: TGCGCCAGCAGAACTAGCACCGGGGAGCTGTTTTTT.

The rearrangement links TRBV6-1 to TRBJ1-2, with no clear D. Trimming left V 6 bases short and J 2 bases short, with 16 bases between. This CDR3 has 15 amino acids. In germline, CDR1 is MNHNS, CDR2 SASEGT. In nucleotides, the CDR3 is TGTGCCAGCAGAGCGACTAGAGGCCTCAACTATGGCTACACCTTC. This translates into CASRATRGLNYGYTF.

The chain combines TRBV7-9 with TRBJ1-4, with TRBD1 as a possible D gene (6 bases). This CDR3 comprises 17 residues. The V end was cut by 1 base, the J end by 7 bases, with 19 bases between. CDR1 is SEHNR, CDR2 FQNEAQ, per germline (reference sequence). The CDR3 nucleotides are TGTGCCAGCAGCTTAGGAGACAGGTTGGTTGGAAGTGAAAAACTGTTTTTT. It yields the protein CASSLGDRLVGSEKLFF.

The gene calls are TRBV19 and TRBJ2-1, with a weak D call TRBD1 (6 bases). This CDR3 is 15 amino acids long. Germline loops: CDR1 LNHDA, CDR2 SQIVND (reference sequence). Deletions cut 0 bases from V and 2 bases from J, with 8 bases between. The CDR3, as DNA: TGTGCCAGTAGTATAGAGGGGGCCACCTACAATGAGCAGTTCTTC. Translated, it gives CASSIEGATYNEQFF.

V usage is TRBV4-1 and J usage is TRBJ2-7; D perhaps matches TRBD1 (6 bases). The CDR3 is 18 residues long. Trimming stripped 0 bases from V and 7 bases from J, with 25 bases between. The V gene's germline CDR1 is MGHRA and CDR2 YSYEKL. CDR3 nucleotide sequence: TGCGCCAGCAGCCAAGATGCCCGCTGGGCCAGGGGACGAGTAGAGCAGTACTTC. The encoded protein is CASSQDARWARGRVEQYF.

The chain is built from TRBV5-1 and TRBJ2-1, with 12 bases aligning to TRBD1. The CDR3 totals 17 residues. The ends lost 4 bases at V and 10 bases at J; junction bases unmatched: 15. Looked up from germline, CDR1 is SGHRS and CDR2 is YFSETQ. The CDR3 sequence is CASSPQPGTGGGGEQFF. CDR3 DNA: TGCGCCAGCAGCCCTCAGCCCGGGACAGGGGGCGGAGGCGAGCAGTTCTTC. Full variable domain (rest looked up from reference TRBV5-1 and TRBJ2-1): KAGVTQTPRYLIKTRGQQVTLSCSPISGHRSVSWYQQTPGQGLQFLFEYFSETQRNKGNFPGRFSGRQFSNSRSEMNVSTLELGDSALYLCASSPQPGTGGGGEQFFGPGTRLTVL.

V usage is TRBV5-1 and J usage is TRBJ1-5; D possibly corresponds to TRBD1 (5 bases). With 4 bases removed from V and 5 bases from J, the gap between germline ends came to 10 bases. The CDR3 runs to 13 residues. Germline V gene data show CDR1 as SGHRS and CDR2 as YFSETQ. The CDR3 DNA reads as TGCGCCAGCAGCCCAGGGCCCGATCAGCCCCAGCATTTT. Translation: CASSPGPDQPQHF.

The CDR3 is CASSAPGTSGGMYQETQYF. The DNA of the CDR3 is TGTGCCAGCAGTGCACCTGGGACTAGCGGGGGGATGTACCAAGAGACCCAGTACTTC. V usage is TRBV2 and J usage is TRBJ2-5; TRBD2 matches at 15 bases. The CDR3 sequence is 19 residues long. Unmatched junction bases numbered 9, after V lost 4 bases and J lost 0 bases. CDR1 SNHLY and CDR2 FYNNEI come from the germline V gene.

This chain joins TRBV28 and TRBJ2-3; D is possibly TRBD2 (6 bases). CDR1 MDHEN and CDR2 SYDVKM come from the germline V gene. Trimming stripped 1 base from V and 5 bases from J, with 13 bases between. CDR3 length: 15 residues. In nucleotides, the CDR3 is TGTGCCAGCAGTTTATCGGAGGGAGGTAAAGATACGCAGTATTTT. Its protein product is CASSLSEGGKDTQYF.

The chain employs TRBV21-1 and TRBJ1-2. TRBV21-1 is designated a pseudogene. The CDR3 totals 12 residues. CDR3 nucleotides: TGTGCCAGCAGCAAGGAAGGGAGGGGCTACACCTTC. As protein: CASSKEGRGYTF.

This clone was counted between two and nine times. The gene calls are TRBV14 and TRBJ2-1; 8 positions match TRBD2. The CDR3 runs to 15 residues. With V trimmed by 3 bases and J by 4 bases, 5 bases remained unmatched. The V gene's germline CDR1 is SGHDN and CDR2 FVKESK. Here the CDR3 DNA reads TGTGCCAGCAGCCACTGGCGGGAGGTTTACAATGAGCAGTTCTTC. It specifies CASSHWREVYNEQFF. Combining the CDR3 with reference TRBV14 and TRBJ2-1 gives the whole variable domain EAGVTQFPSHSVIEKGQTVTLRCDPISGHDNLYWYRRVMGKEIKFLLHFVKESKQDESGMPNNRFLAERTGGTYSTLKVQPAELEDSGVYFCASSHWREVYNEQFFGPGTRLTVL.

V gene TRBV4-3 combines with J gene TRBJ2-7; 7 positions match TRBD1. The CDR3 has 15 residues. Trimming took 3 bases from V and 0 from J; bases not matched to a gene: 5. Germline CDR1 is LGHNA and CDR2 is YSLEER. This CDR3 reads CASSHRTGRSYEQYF. In DNA, the CDR3 is TGCGCCAGCAGCCACCGGACAGGTCGCTCCTACGAGCAGTACTTC.

The V and J genes are TRBV27 and TRBJ2-3; 7 nucleotides agree with TRBD2. There are 13 residues in the CDR3. CDR1 is MNHEY, CDR2 SMNVEV, per germline (reference sequence). The V gene end was trimmed by 6 bases and the J gene end by 1 base; junction bases not matched to a gene: 1. Here the CDR3 DNA reads TGTGCCAGCAGGGCGGGGGGCACAGATACGCAGTATTTT. This gives the protein CASRAGGTDTQYF.

The gene calls are TRBV19 and TRBJ1-5; 8 bases align to TRBD1. The trim removed 2 bases at V and 7 bases at J, leaving 4 bases unmatched. Germline values: CDR1 LNHDA, CDR2 SQIVND (reference sequence). The CDR3 totals 14 residues. The chain's CDR3 is CASSIQDRAQPQHF. Written as DNA, the CDR3 is TGTGCCAGTAGTATACAGGACAGGGCCCAGCCCCAGCATTTT.

The CDR3 reads CASSLGTLAGGLETQYF. CDR3 nucleotides: TGCGCCAGCAGCTTGGGGACTCTAGCGGGAGGGCTGGAGACCCAGTACTTC. This sequence joins TRBV5-1 and TRBJ2-5, with 12 bases fitting TRBD2. Germline V gene sequence: CDR1 SGHRS, CDR2 YFSETQ. The CDR3 covers 17 residues. Losses at the gene ends were 0 bases for V and 5 bases for J; bases not matched to a gene: 8.

This clone was recorded once. The rearrangement joins TRBV6-6 to TRBJ2-1, with a weak D call TRBD2 (6 bases). V lost 5 bases and J lost 7, with 21 bases in between. This CDR3 comprises 16 residues. Germline CDR1 is MNHNY and CDR2 is SVGAGI (reference sequence). The DNA of the CDR3 is TGTGCCAGCAGTACTTTAGGGACTGACCCTCGGAATGAGCAGTTCTTC. Amino acids: CASSTLGTDPRNEQFF.

This chain links TRBV27 with TRBJ1-5; D ambiguous. V shed 6 bases and J shed 4 bases, with 16 bases lying between them. Germline lookup yields CDR1 MNHEY and CDR2 SMNVEV (reference sequence). CDR3 length: 15 amino acids. CDR3 in amino acids: CASRPVTGENQPQHF. CDR3 DNA sequence: TGTGCCAGCAGACCCGTAACGGGAGAAAATCAGCCCCAGCATTTT.

This clone was detected a few times. The V gene is TRBV5-1, the J gene TRBJ2-1; D is perhaps TRBD1 (5 bases). CDR1 is SGHRS and CDR2 is YFSETQ in the germline V gene. CDR3 size: 14 residues. Trimming stripped 0 bases from V and 6 bases from J, with 10 bases between. This CDR3 reads CASSLVSGLNEQFF. In DNA, the CDR3 is TGCGCCAGCAGCTTGGTGTCAGGGCTCAATGAGCAGTTCTTC. Looking up the rest from reference TRBV5-1 and TRBJ2-1 gives the full variable domain: KAGVTQTPRYLIKTRGQQVTLSCSPISGHRSVSWYQQTPGQGLQFLFEYFSETQRNKGNFPGRFSGRQFSNSRSEMNVSTLELGDSALYLCASSLVSGLNEQFFGPGTRLTVL.

The chain couples TRBV28 to TRBJ2-1; TRBD1 matches 8 bases. CDR1 and CDR2 from the germline V gene are MDHEN and SYDVKM. The length of the CDR3 is 15 residues. V trimming: 4 bases; J trimming: 3 bases; junction bases outside the gene matches: 5. The chain's CDR3 is CASSSGQGFYNEQFF. CDR3 DNA: TGTGCCAGCAGTTCTGGACAGGGTTTCTACAATGAGCAGTTCTTC.